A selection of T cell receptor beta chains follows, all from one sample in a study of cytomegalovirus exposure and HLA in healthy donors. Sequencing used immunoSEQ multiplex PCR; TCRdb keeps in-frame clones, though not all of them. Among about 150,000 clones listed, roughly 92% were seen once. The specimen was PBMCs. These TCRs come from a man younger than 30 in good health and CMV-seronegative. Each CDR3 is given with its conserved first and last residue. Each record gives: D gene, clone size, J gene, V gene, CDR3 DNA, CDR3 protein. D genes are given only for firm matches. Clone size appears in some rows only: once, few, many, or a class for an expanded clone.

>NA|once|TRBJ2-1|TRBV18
TGTGCCAGCTCACCATTTTCGGGGGGCGATGAGCAGTTCTTC
CASSPFSGGDEQFF
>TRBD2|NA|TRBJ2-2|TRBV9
TGTGCCAGCAGCCCCCAGGGACTAGCGGGAGTAATCGGGGAGCTGTTTTTT
CASSPQGLAGVIGELFF
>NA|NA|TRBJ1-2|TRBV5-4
TGTGCCAGCAGCTTGGTCGGGGTAGATGGCTACACCTTC
CASSLVGVDGYTF
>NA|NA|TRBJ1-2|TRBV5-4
TGTGCCAGCAGCTTGGGTCTCCTGGGGGACTATGGCTATACCTTC
CASSLGLLGDYGYTF
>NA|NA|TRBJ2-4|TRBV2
TGTGCCAGCAGCCCAAGACAGGCCCGGCCCAAGGGCATTCAGTACTTC
CASSPRQARPKGIQYF
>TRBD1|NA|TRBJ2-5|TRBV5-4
TGTGCCAGCAGCTTGTGGGACAGAGGATTGCAAGAGACCCAGTACTTC
CASSLWDRGLQETQYF
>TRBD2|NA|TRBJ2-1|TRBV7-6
TGTGCCAGCAGCTTAATAGCGGGGAGAGATAATGAGCAGTTCTTC
CASSLIAGRDNEQFF
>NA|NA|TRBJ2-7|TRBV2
TGTGCCAGTGAGCGGAGACGGGAAAGGGAGCAGTACTTC
CASERRREREQYF
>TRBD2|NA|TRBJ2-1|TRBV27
TGTGCCAGCACCGCGGGAGGGGCCTACAATGAGCAGTTCTTC
CASTAGGAYNEQFF
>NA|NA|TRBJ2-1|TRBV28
TGTGCCAGCAGTCGGACTTGGGCGACGCCACAGGGAAATGAGCAGTTCTTC
CASSRTWATPQGNEQFF
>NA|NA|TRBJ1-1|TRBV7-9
TGTGCCAGCAGCGCCCCTGACAGGAGGAACACTGAAGCTTTCTTT
CASSAPDRRNTEAFF
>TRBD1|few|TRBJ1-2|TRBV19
TGTGCCAGTAGTACCCATGAGACAGGGGAAAACTATGGCTACACCTTC
CASSTHETGENYGYTF
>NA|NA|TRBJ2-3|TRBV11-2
TGTGCCAGCAGCTTACTTAGCGGCTCCTTCACAGATACGCAGTATTTT
CASSLLSGSFTDTQYF
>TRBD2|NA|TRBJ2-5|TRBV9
TGTGCCAGCAGCCCTCGGGGTAGCGGGAGTACCCAAGAGACCCAGTACTTC
CASSPRGSGSTQETQYF
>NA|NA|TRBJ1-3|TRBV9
TGTGCCAGCAGCGTAGGGGCGGGGGACTCTGGAAACACCATATATTTT
CASSVGAGDSGNTIYF
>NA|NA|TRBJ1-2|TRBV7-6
TGTGCCAGCAGCCCCGACTCAATAGCCTCTAACTATGGCTACACCTTC
CASSPDSIASNYGYTF
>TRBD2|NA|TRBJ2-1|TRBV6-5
TGTGCCAGCAGCTACGAGCCTAGCGGACTCTACAATGAGCAGTTCTTC
CASSYEPSGLYNEQFF
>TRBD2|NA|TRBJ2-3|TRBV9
TGTGCCAGCTCCCACGGGACTAGCGGGGCCCGGGGCGCAGATACGCAGTATTTT
CASSHGTSGARGADTQYF
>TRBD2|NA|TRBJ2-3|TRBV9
TGTGCCAGCAGCCCTAGCGGCAACACAGATACGCAGTATTTT
CASSPSGNTDTQYF
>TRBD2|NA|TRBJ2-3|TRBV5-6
TGTGCCACCCTTCGGGGGGGAGGCACAGATACGCAGTATTTT
CATLRGGGTDTQYF
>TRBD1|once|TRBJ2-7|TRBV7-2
TGTGCCAGCAGCTTAGGAATCACAGGGGGCAGCGGCGAGCAGTACTTC
CASSLGITGGSGEQYF
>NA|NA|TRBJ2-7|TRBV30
TGTGCCTGGAGCGCATTGGGACAAGTTTACTTC
CAWSALGQVYF
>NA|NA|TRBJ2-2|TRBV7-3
TGTGCCAGCAGCTTACGGGCCGGGGAGCTGTTTTTT
CASSLRAGELFF
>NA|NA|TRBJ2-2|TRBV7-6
TGTGCCAGCAGCTTAGAAGTTCTCGGGAACACCGGGGAGCTGTTTTTT
CASSLEVLGNTGELFF
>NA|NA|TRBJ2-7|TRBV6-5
TGTGCCAGCAGTTCAGTTCGGGGGTACGAGCAGTACTTC
CASSSVRGYEQYF
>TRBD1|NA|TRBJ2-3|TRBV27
TGTGCCAGCAGTGGCCGTACGAGGGACAGGCCCCCTGGTGATACGCAGTATTTT
CASSGRTRDRPPGDTQYF
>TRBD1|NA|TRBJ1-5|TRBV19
TGTGCCAGTACCGGAGGTACAGGGGCGTCGTATAGCAATCAGCCCCAGCATTTT
CASTGGTGASYSNQPQHF
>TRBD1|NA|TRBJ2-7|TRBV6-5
TGTGCCAGCAGACGGGACAGCTCCTACGAGCAGTACTTC
CASRRDSSYEQYF
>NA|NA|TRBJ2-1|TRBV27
TGTGCCAGCAGTTGGGGGCCCTACAATGAGCAGTTCTTC
CASSWGPYNEQFF
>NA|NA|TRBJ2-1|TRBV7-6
TGTGCCAGCAGCTTAGCCTCAGGGTCGTCCTACAATGAGCAGTTCTTC
CASSLASGSSYNEQFF
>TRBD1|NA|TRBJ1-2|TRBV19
TGTGCCAGTCAAACTGCAGGGGGCTCCTACTATGGCTACACCTTC
CASQTAGGSYYGYTF
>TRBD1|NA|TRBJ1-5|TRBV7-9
TGTGCCAGCAGCCGGGACAGGGGTGACAATCAGCCCCAGCATTTT
CASSRDRGDNQPQHF
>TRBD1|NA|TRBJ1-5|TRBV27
TGTGCCAGCAGCCCGGGGACAGGGGGTAATCAGCCCCAGCATTTT
CASSPGTGGNQPQHF
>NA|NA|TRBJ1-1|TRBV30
TGTGCCTGGAAGAGGGATTCGAACACTGAAGCTTTCTTT
CAWKRDSNTEAFF
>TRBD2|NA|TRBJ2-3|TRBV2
TGTGCCAGCAGGCCTAGCGGGAGCCCGATTGGTACGCAGTATTTT
CASRPSGSPIGTQYF